Sequencing of this T cell receptor beta chain was carried out in a study of T-cell memory formation after mild COVID-19. Trimming removed 0 bases at V and 4 bases at J, with 15 bases between. This CDR3 has 16 residues. Germline lookup yields CDR1 LGHNA and CDR2 YSLEER. TCRdb ran MiXCR on the 5' RACE reads and lists one entry per CDR3 protein. The table has 470,000 or so distinct CDR3 sequences, approximately 19% seen once. The chain carries TRBV4-3 and TRBJ1-2; D call uncertain. The sequencing sample was made of PBMCs or a T cell subset sorted from them (not recorded which). The sequence derives from a young man who had mild COVID-19 (a few samples of this study predate the infection). Cell type and time point are not known. The CDR3: CASSQDRNVEVYGYTF. CDR3 DNA: TGCGCCAGCAGCCAAGATAGGAACGTGGAGGTCTATGGCTACACCTTC.